These T cell receptor beta chains were read from a single sample in a study of beta chain features in type 1 diabetes. Assay used: immunoSEQ multiplex PCR; TCRdb lists only in-frame clones, some missing. In the table there are around 450,000 clones, about an eighth of which are singletons. The sequencing sample was made of naive CD4+ T cells from blood. These receptors were obtained from a woman under 30 in good health. CDR3s include the opening cysteine and the closing phenylalanine or tryptophan. The D gene is left open where the match is weak. Rows give clone size only sometimes, using once, few, many, or a class for an expanded clone.

clone size | J gene | D gene | V gene | CDR3 DNA | CDR3 protein
few | TRBJ2-3 | - | TRBV18 | TGTGCCAGCTCACGAACCACAGGTCCTAGCACAGATACGCAGTATTTT | CASSRTTGPSTDTQYF
- | TRBJ2-1 | - | TRBV18 | TGTGCCAGCTCACCCGCGGGACAACCGGCCCAAAGTCGTGAGTTCTTC | CASSPAGQPAQSREFF
few | TRBJ1-3 | - | TRBV29-1 | TGCAGCGTTGAACAACACTCTGGAAACACCATATATTTT | CSVEQHSGNTIYF
- | TRBJ1-5 | - | TRBV15 | TGTGCCACCAGCACTCGGACGCAGTATAGCAATCAGCCCCAGCATTTT | CATSTRTQYSNQPQHF
- | TRBJ2-1 | - | TRBV7-3 | TGTGCCAGCAGCTTCGCCAGCTCCTACAATGAGCAGTTCTTC | CASSFASSYNEQFF
few | TRBJ2-5 | - | TRBV5-4 | TGTGCCAGCAGCTTGGGGGGCAGGCAAGAGACCCAGTACTTC | CASSLGGRQETQYF
- | TRBJ2-3 | - | TRBV7-2 | TGTGCCAGCAGCTCGTTCCGCACAGATACGCAGTATTTT | CASSSFRTDTQYF
- | TRBJ2-2 | - | TRBV5-1 | TGCGCCAGCAGCATCGGGCCTTACACCGGGGAGCTGTTTTTT | CASSIGPYTGELFF
- | TRBJ2-1 | - | TRBV29-1 | TGCAGCGTGGAGACAGCAAGCAGCTCCTACAATGAGCAGTTCTTC | CSVETASSSYNEQFF
- | TRBJ2-1 | - | TRBV28 | TGTGCCAGCATGGGGTTAGAGACTGAGCAGTTCTTC | CASMGLETEQFF
- | TRBJ2-1 | TRBD1 | TRBV9 | TGTGCCAGCAGCGCAGGGACAGGGGAAGCAAATGAGCAGTTCTTC | CASSAGTGEANEQFF
few | TRBJ2-1 | - | TRBV29-1 | TGCAGCGTGACCCTGGGGAGCCAACAAGACAATGAGCAGTTCTTC | CSVTLGSQQDNEQFF
- | TRBJ1-5 | - | TRBV7-9 | TGTGCCAGCAGCTCGAGGGGCGATCAGCCCCAGCATTTT | CASSSRGDQPQHF
few | TRBJ2-7 | - | TRBV12-5 | TGTGCTAGTGCGAGGAACCACGAGCAGTACTTC | CASARNHEQYF
few | TRBJ1-1 | TRBD1 | TRBV20-1 | TGCAGTGCTAGAGTCTGGACAGGGGCTTTCTTT | CSARVWTGAFF
few | TRBJ2-1 | - | TRBV6-5 | TGTGCCAGCAGTTATTCAGGGTCCTCATCGTTCTTC | CASSYSGSSSFF
- | TRBJ2-7 | TRBD2 | TRBV12-5 | TGTGCTAGTGGACCCGGGATAGCGGGAGCAGACGAGCAGTACTTC | CASGPGIAGADEQYF
few | TRBJ2-1 | TRBD1 | TRBV18 | TGTGCCAGCACAGGGGGAGCCTACAATGAGCAGTTCTTC | CASTGGAYNEQFF
- | TRBJ2-3 | - | TRBV4-3 | TGCGCCAGCAGCCAAGATGTTGGAACAGATACGCAGTATTTT | CASSQDVGTDTQYF
few | TRBJ1-1 | - | TRBV30 | TGTGCCTGGAGAGCTGGGGTCGCTGAAGCTTTCTTT | CAWRAGVAEAFF
- | TRBJ2-2 | - | TRBV9 | TGTGCCAGCAGCACCCGGTCCGGGGTCGGGGAGCTGTTTTTT | CASSTRSGVGELFF
- | TRBJ2-2 | - | TRBV6-5 | TGTGCCAGCAGGGCCCAGGGGAAGAACACCGGGGAGCTGTTTTTT | CASRAQGKNTGELFF
- | TRBJ2-1 | TRBD1 | TRBV7-2 | TGTGCCAGCAGCCCTCCCGGGACAGGGGGGCATGAGCAGTTCTTC | CASSPPGTGGHEQFF
few | TRBJ2-7 | TRBD1 | TRBV15 | TGTGCCACCAGCATAGGGACAGCTGAACCTTCCTACGAGCAGTACTTC | CATSIGTAEPSYEQYF
few | TRBJ2-5 | TRBD1 | TRBV7-9 | TGTGCCAGCACCGACTTCAGGGGGCAGGAGACCCAGTACTTC | CASTDFRGQETQYF
- | TRBJ1-2 | - | TRBV4-3 | TGCGCCAGCAGCCAAGATCGAGGGGATGGCTACACCTTC | CASSQDRGDGYTF
few | TRBJ2-3 | TRBD2 | TRBV4-1 | TGCGCCAGCAGCCAAACACGAACATTTCCGGGACTAGACACAGATACGCAGTATTTT | CASSQTRTFPGLDTDTQYF
- | TRBJ1-2 | TRBD1 | TRBV6-1 | TGTGCCAGCACGTGGACAGGGGATTATGGCTACACCTTC | CASTWTGDYGYTF
- | TRBJ2-2 | TRBD2 | TRBV25-1 | TGTGCCAGCAGTTCAGCGGGAGGGCCGACCGGGGAGCTGTTTTTT | CASSSAGGPTGELFF
- | TRBJ2-7 | TRBD1 | TRBV5-1 | TGCGCCAGCAGCGGGAAGTCCGGACAGGGGGCACACGAGCAGTACTTC | CASSGKSGQGAHEQYF
- | TRBJ2-5 | - | TRBV6-1 | TGTGCCAGCAGTGAAGGGGCGGGTCGAACAGAGACCCAGTACTTC | CASSEGAGRTETQYF
many | TRBJ2-5 | - | TRBV10-3 | TGTGCCATCAGTGAGTCCGGGGAGACCCAGTACTTC | CAISESGETQYF
- | TRBJ2-3 | - | TRBV4-3 | TGCGCCAGCAGCCAAGATTGGCAGGCTAAAGATACGCAGTATTTT | CASSQDWQAKDTQYF
- | TRBJ1-2 | - | TRBV2 | TGTGCCAGCAGTGAACGTCAGGCCTACTATGGCTACACCTTC | CASSERQAYYGYTF
- | TRBJ2-7 | TRBD2 | TRBV18 | TGTGCCAGCTTCAACGTGACTAGCGGCTACGAGCAGTACTTC | CASFNVTSGYEQYF
- | TRBJ1-1 | - | TRBV29-1 | TGCAGCATCGTGGCAGGGTTACACACTGAAGCTTTCTTT | CSIVAGLHTEAFF
- | TRBJ2-1 | - | TRBV5-1 | TGCGCCAGCGCTCCCCCCAGCGCGAGGGGGGGCAATGAGCAGTTCTTC | CASAPPSARGGNEQFF
- | TRBJ2-3 | - | TRBV20-1 | TGCAGTGATACCCCGGGAGATACGCAGTATTTT | CSDTPGDTQYF